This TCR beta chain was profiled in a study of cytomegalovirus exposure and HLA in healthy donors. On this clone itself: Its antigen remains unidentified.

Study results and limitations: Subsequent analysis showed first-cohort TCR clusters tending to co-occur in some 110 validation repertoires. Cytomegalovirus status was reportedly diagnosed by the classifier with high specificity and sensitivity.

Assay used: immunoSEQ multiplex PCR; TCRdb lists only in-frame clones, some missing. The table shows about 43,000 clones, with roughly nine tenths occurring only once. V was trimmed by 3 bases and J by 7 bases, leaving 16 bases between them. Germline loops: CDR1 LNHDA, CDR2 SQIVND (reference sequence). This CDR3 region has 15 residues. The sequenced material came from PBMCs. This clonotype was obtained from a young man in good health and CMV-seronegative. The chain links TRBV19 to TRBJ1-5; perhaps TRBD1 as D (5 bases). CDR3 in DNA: TGTGCCAGTAGTATCCAGATCCAAGGGGCCCAGCCCCAGCATTTT. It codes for CASSIQIQGAQPQHF.